What follows are 17 T cell receptor beta chains derived from one specimen sequenced in a study of blood T cell repertoires in COVID-19. Data came from immunoSEQ multiplex PCR; TCRdb stores just in-frame clones and leaves some out. The table lists about 270,000 clones, 70% to 90% of them singletons, with approximately 1% in the top ten. Sequenced sample: PBMCs or T cells enriched from blood (not recorded which). All receptors come from a woman between 25 and 40 years old who had recovered from COVID-19.

The rearrangement links TRBV9 to TRBJ1-2; a weak D match, TRBD1 (6 bases). The V end was cut by 1 base, the J end by 5 bases, with 27 bases between. Looked up from germline, CDR1 is SGDLS and CDR2 is YYNGEE. The CDR3 runs 19 residues. The CDR3 reads CASSVSGKPDRDILYGYTF. CDR3 in DNA: TGTGCCAGCAGCGTATCAGGAAAGCCCGACCGGGACATTTTATATGGCTACACCTTC.

The gene calls are TRBV5-1 and TRBJ2-7; 13 positions agree with TRBD2. CDR3 length equals 18 residues. Germline V gives CDR1 SGHRS, CDR2 YFSETQ. The J segment lost 2 bases and the V segment lost 0 bases, leaving 8 bases of the junction unmatched. The CDR3 loop is CASSLGWGTSGATYEQYF. The DNA for the CDR3 is TGCGCCAGCAGCTTGGGATGGGGGACTAGCGGGGCGACCTACGAGCAGTACTTC. The complete variable domain, with remaining parts taken from reference TRBV5-1 and TRBJ2-7, reads KAGVTQTPRYLIKTRGQQVTLSCSPISGHRSVSWYQQTPGQGLQFLFEYFSETQRNKGNFPGRFSGRQFSNSRSEMNVSTLELGDSALYLCASSLGWGTSGATYEQYFGPGTRLTVT.

This clone turned up a few times. DNA for the CDR3: TGTGCCAGCAGCCCTTATCTAGCTTACGAGCAGTACTTC. It translates to CASSPYLAYEQYF. This chain links TRBV4-2 with TRBJ2-7; D is possibly TRBD2 (5 bases). Germline assignment: CDR1 LGHNA and CDR2 YNFKEQ. The V end was cut by 4 bases, the J end by 4 bases, with 11 bases between. This CDR3 comprises 13 residues.

This clone has just one count. The chain carries TRBV6-5 and TRBJ2-1, with D perhaps matching TRBD1 (5 bases). The length of the CDR3 is 15 residues. V was clipped by 7 bases and J by 9 bases, with 22 bases between them. Germline lookup yields CDR1 MNHEY and CDR2 SVGAGI. For the CDR3, the DNA is TGTGCCAGCATCCTCTCCTGGGGCAGGGAAGGTGAGCAGTTCTTC. Amino acids: CASILSWGREGEQFF.

This clone has more than one count but fewer than ten. The rearrangement joins TRBV18 to TRBJ2-5; the D is unclear. The germline V gene encodes CDR1 KGHSH and CDR2 LQKENI. The CDR3 runs to 12 residues. Trimming removed 2 bases from V and 4 bases from J, with 5 bases in between. For the CDR3, the DNA is TGTGCCAGCTCACCAGGCACAGAGACCCAGTACTTC. It translates to CASSPGTETQYF. Complete variable domain (other parts from reference TRBV18 and TRBJ2-5): NAGVMQNPRHLVRRRGQEARLRCSPMKGHSHVYWYRQLPEEGLKFMVYLQKENIIDESGMPKERFSAEFPKEGPSILRIQQVVRGDSAAYFCASSPGTETQYFGPGTRLLVL.

This chain joins TRBV27 and TRBJ1-1, with TRBD1 matching 11 bases. Trimming removed 8 bases from V and 4 bases from J; junction bases left unmatched: 12. Germline assignment: CDR1 MNHEY and CDR2 SMNVEV (reference sequence). This CDR3 region has 16 residues. CDR3 nucleotides: TGTGCCAGCCACGGACAGGGGGCGCGGTCAGGCACTGAAGCTTTCTTT. Its translation: CASHGQGARSGTEAFF.

V and J are TRBV6-5 and TRBJ2-1, with 12 positions matching TRBD2. Germline V gene lookup returns CDR1 MNHEY and CDR2 SVGAGI. Unmatched junction bases numbered 9, after V lost 6 bases and J lost 9 bases. The CDR3 loop spans 15 amino acids. The DNA for the CDR3 is TGTGCCAGCAGACCTAGCGGGGGGGTGATTTTTGAGCAGTTCTTC. Protein sequence: CASRPSGGVIFEQFF.

The chain carries TRBV29-1 and TRBJ1-2; D is ambiguous. V was trimmed by 4 bases and J by 7 bases, leaving 16 bases between them. The CDR3 has 13 amino acids. The germline gives CDR1 SQVTM, CDR2 ANQGSEA. The CDR3 region has the DNA TGCAGCGTTGTAGACCAGGAAGAGGGTGGCTACACCTTC. Translated: CSVVDQEEGGYTF.

This clone is a singleton in its sample. The V and J genes are TRBV11-1 and TRBJ1-2, with 7 bases matching TRBD1. V trimming: 4 bases; J trimming: 3 bases; junction bases outside the gene matches: 11. The V gene's germline CDR1 is SGHAT and CDR2 FQDESV (reference sequence). The CDR3 totals 16 residues. Here the CDR3 reads CASSSPRDSKDYGYTF. Here the CDR3 DNA reads TGTGCCAGCAGCTCACCGAGGGACAGTAAAGACTATGGCTACACCTTC.

V usage is TRBV9 and J usage is TRBJ1-5; possibly TRBD1 for D (5 bases). V was trimmed by 0 bases and J by 9 bases, leaving 7 bases between them. Germline CDR1 SGDLS, CDR2 YYNGEE. The CDR3 totals 12 residues. The CDR3 loop is CASSVGGGPQHF. CDR3 DNA: TGTGCCAGCAGCGTAGGGGGGGGGCCCCAGCATTTT.

The genes are TRBV5-1 and TRBJ2-1, with D uncertain. The CDR3 loop spans 17 amino acids. Germline lookup yields CDR1 SGHRS and CDR2 YFSETQ. The ends were cut back, 4 bases at V and 0 bases at J, with 17 bases in the middle. CDR3 amino acids: CASSPPRSASSYNEQFF. CDR3 DNA: TGCGCCAGCAGCCCGCCGAGAAGCGCGAGCTCCTACAATGAGCAGTTCTTC.

This chain connects TRBV10-3 to TRBJ2-7; D call uncertain. The CDR3 covers 16 residues. CDR1 is ENHRY, CDR2 SYGVKD, per germline. V was trimmed by 0 bases and J by 3 bases, leaving 15 bases between them. CDR3 sequence (DNA): TGTGCCATCAGTGAGTCAATGGCAGGTGAACACTACGAGCAGTACTTC. This sequence encodes CAISESMAGEHYEQYF.

This clone came up once. As the CDR3 is not closed by the conserved phenylalanine or tryptophan, this likely results from a read error. The DNA is left out, because the CDR3 cannot be placed on it with certainty; the CDR3 is given as TCRdb lists it. The V gene is TRBV7-9, the J gene TRBJ2-7; the table calls TRBD2, which could not be checked here. The CDR3 has 11 amino acids, counting both end residues. Germline V gives CDR1 SEHNR, CDR2 FQNEAQ (reference sequence). The CDR3 reads CASSGGGSPRL.

This rearrangement joins TRBV28 to TRBJ2-3; D is undetermined. The CDR3 covers 13 residues. Trimming took off 7 bases at V and 5 bases at J, with 13 bases between the two ends. Per the germline V gene, CDR1 is MDHEN and CDR2 is SYDVKM. CDR3 DNA: TGTGCCAGCACCCAAGATTGGAGAGATACGCAGTATTTT. It encodes CASTQDWRDTQYF.

This chain links TRBV10-1 with TRBJ1-2, with TRBD1 matching 7 bases. Per germline, CDR1 WNHNN and CDR2 SYGVQD (reference sequence). This CDR3 spans 14 amino acids. The junction had 8 bases not matched to a gene; V was cut back by 7 bases and J by 3 bases. The DNA for the CDR3 is TGCGCCAGCAATGTCAGACAGGGCGACTATGGCTACACCTTC. It encodes CASNVRQGDYGYTF.

This clone occurred once. This chain connects TRBV27 to TRBJ2-5; no firm D call. The CDR3 sequence is 13 residues long. Germline V gene lookup returns CDR1 MNHEY and CDR2 SMNVEV (reference sequence). Trimming cost V 4 bases and J 3 bases, with 9 bases left between them. CDR3 protein: CASSSGWEETQYF. The CDR3 nucleotides read TGTGCCAGCAGTTCAGGTTGGGAAGAGACCCAGTACTTC.

This clone was recorded a few times. The chain combines TRBV6-5 with TRBJ1-2; 7 nucleotides line up with TRBD1. The V and J ends lost 4 bases and 0 bases, in that order; junction bases with no gene match: 5. The CDR3 runs to 15 residues. Germline V gives CDR1 MNHEY, CDR2 SVGAGI. CDR3 DNA: TGTGCCAGCAGTTTTACAGGGGAGGCTAACTATGGCTACACCTTC. This translates into CASSFTGEANYGYTF.